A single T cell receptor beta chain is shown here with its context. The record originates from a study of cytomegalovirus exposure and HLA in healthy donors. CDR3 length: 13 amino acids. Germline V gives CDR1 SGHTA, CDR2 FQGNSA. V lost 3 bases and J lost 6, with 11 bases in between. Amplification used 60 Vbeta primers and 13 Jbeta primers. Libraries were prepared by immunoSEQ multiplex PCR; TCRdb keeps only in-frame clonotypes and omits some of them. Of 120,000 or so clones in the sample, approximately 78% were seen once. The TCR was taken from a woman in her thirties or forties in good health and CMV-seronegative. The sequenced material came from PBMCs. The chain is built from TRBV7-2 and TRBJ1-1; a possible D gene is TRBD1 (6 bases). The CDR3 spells CASSFTGMAEAFF. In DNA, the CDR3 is TGTGCCAGCAGCTTTACAGGGATGGCTGAAGCTTTCTTT. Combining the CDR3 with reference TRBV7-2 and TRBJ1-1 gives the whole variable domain GAGVSQSPSNKVTEKGKDVELRCDPISGHTALYWYRQSLGQGLEFLIYFQGNSAPDKSGLPSDRFSAERTGGSVSTLTIQRTQQEDSAVYLCASSFTGMAEAFFGQGTRLTVV.